The entry below gives a single T cell receptor (beta chain) sequence along with its context. Assay: immunoSEQ multiplex PCR; the TCRdb copy retains only in-frame clones and omits some. Of a few hundred thousand clones in the sample, more than 85% were seen once. This sample was taken from a study of brain T cells in children with intractable seizures. The sample's time point: blood from clinic visit 5 months post-surgery; TSC patient then seizure free. The sequenced cases were selected for having the highest brain T cell transcript signatures. Before surgery, patients took at least one anti-epileptic drug. V dropped 1 base and J dropped 3 bases, with 17 bases sitting between them. The CDR3 contains 18 residues. Germline V gene lookup returns CDR1 SGHRS and CDR2 YFSETQ.

Sample: peripheral blood, taken more than 4 months after surgery. This TCR was recovered from a boy under three years old with tuberous sclerosis and intractable seizures. The V call is TRBV5-1, the J call TRBJ1-6; D is possibly TRBD1 (6 bases). This chain's CDR3 is CASSLTSEGGLYNSPLHF. CDR3 DNA sequence: TGCGCCAGCAGCTTGACCTCGGAGGGGGGACTCTATAATTCACCCCTCCACTTT.